This T cell receptor (beta chain) was observed in a study of blood T cell repertoires in COVID-19. Per the original methods: Amplification of reference gene primers was used by the study to estimate nucleated cell counts. Using immunoSEQ multiplex PCR, the repertoire was profiled, and TCRdb retains in-frame clones only, with some absent. Clonal size and the V and J genes are those of that table, whereas D and trimming came from the DNA. The repertoire holds nearly 400,000 clones, with about nine tenths as singletons. Germline V CDR1 and CDR2: MNHEY, SVGAGI. This CDR3 has 16 amino acids. J gave up 13 bases and V 0 bases, and 12 bases lay outside the gene matches.

This sequence originates from a woman aged 25 to 39 who had recovered from COVID-19. Sequenced sample: PBMCs or T cells enriched from blood (not recorded which). The J gene is TRBJ2-5, the V gene TRBV6-5; 12 positions agree with TRBD1. The CDR3 DNA reads as TGTGCCAGCAGTTACTCGACGGGACAGGGGGCCCAAGGATGGTACTTC. This sequence encodes CASSYSTGQGAQGWYF.